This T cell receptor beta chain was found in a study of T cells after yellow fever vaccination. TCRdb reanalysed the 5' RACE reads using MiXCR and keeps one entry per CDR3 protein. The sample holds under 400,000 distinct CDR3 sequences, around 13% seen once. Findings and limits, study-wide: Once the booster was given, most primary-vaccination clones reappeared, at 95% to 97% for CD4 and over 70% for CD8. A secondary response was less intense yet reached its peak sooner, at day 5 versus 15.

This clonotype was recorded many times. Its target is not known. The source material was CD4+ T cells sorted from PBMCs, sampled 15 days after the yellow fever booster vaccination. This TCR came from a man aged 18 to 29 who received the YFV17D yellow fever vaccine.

This chain's CDR3 is CASSIASGDTQYF. DNA for the CDR3: TGCGCCAGCAGCATAGCGTCAGGAGATACGCAGTATTTT. The chain employs TRBV5-1 and TRBJ2-3, with a possible D match to TRBD2 (5 bases). The length of the CDR3 is 13 residues. V was cut by 4 bases and J by 5 bases, with 11 bases left in between. The germline gives CDR1 SGHRS, CDR2 YFSETQ.